Shown below are 30 T cell receptor beta chains from a single sample sequenced in a study of cytomegalovirus exposure and HLA in healthy donors. Primers: 60 Vbeta forward and 13 Jbeta reverse. The assay was immunoSEQ multiplex PCR, and TCRdb's table has in-frame clones only and misses some. This table holds about 140,000 clones, around four fifths found once. The sample was PBMCs. The origin of the receptors is a male donor in good health and CMV-seropositive.

J is TRBJ1-2 and V is TRBV25-1; TRBD1 matches at 9 bases. CDR3 length equals 16 residues. Germline V gene sequence: CDR1 MGHDK, CDR2 SYGVNS. The V and J ends lost 4 bases and 1 base, in that order; junction bases with no gene match: 7. The CDR3 sequence: CASSADRGNFNYGYTF. In DNA form, the CDR3 reads TGTGCCAGCAGTGCGGACAGGGGAAACTTTAACTATGGCTACACCTTC.

This sequence joins TRBV4-2 and TRBJ2-3; a weak D match, TRBD2 (6 bases). V was pared by 3 bases and J by 0 bases, with 10 bases between. This CDR3 has 15 residues. Germline V gives CDR1 LGHNA, CDR2 YNFKEQ. The CDR3 DNA sequence: TGTGCCAGCAGCCACGGTAGCGGAAGCACAGATACGCAGTATTTT. Translated, it gives CASSHGSGSTDTQYF.

The chain has TRBV14 and TRBJ1-3, with D unresolved. The CDR3 contains 13 residues. Germline values: CDR1 SGHDN, CDR2 FVKESK. With 3 bases removed from V and 0 bases from J, the gap between germline ends came to 3 bases. This CDR3 reads CASSQYSGNTIYF. The CDR3 DNA follows: TGTGCCAGCAGCCAGTACTCTGGAAACACCATATATTTT.

The chain joins TRBV29-1 to TRBJ2-3; 8 bases line up with TRBD2. The CDR3 totals 18 residues. Germline loops: CDR1 SQVTM, CDR2 ANQGSEA. The V and J ends lost 6 bases and 4 bases, in that order; junction bases with no gene match: 21. CDR3 in DNA: TGCAGCGTCCCCCCCCCTATGTTGGAGCGGGGGAACGCAGATACGCAGTATTTT. Protein: CSVPPPMLERGNADTQYF.

This sequence joins TRBV10-3 and TRBJ2-2; D is perhaps TRBD2 (5 bases). The CDR3 runs to 15 residues. The V and J ends lost 2 bases and 5 bases respectively, with 12 bases between them. Germline V lookup: CDR1 ENHRY, CDR2 SYGVKD. DNA for the CDR3: TGTGCCATCAGTGAGCGCGGAGGTCGGACCGGGGAGCTGTTTTTT. Translating gives CAISERGGRTGELFF.

This chain uses TRBV14 with TRBJ2-2, with TRBD1 matching 11 bases. After removal of 4 bases from V and 5 bases from J, the junction contained 6 bases not matched to a gene. Per germline, CDR1 SGHDN and CDR2 FVKESK. The CDR3 sequence is 16 residues long. The CDR3 spells CASSPGQGARTGELFF. For the CDR3, the DNA is TGTGCCAGCAGCCCTGGACAGGGGGCGCGAACCGGGGAGCTGTTTTTT.

The rearrangement uses TRBV6-1 and TRBJ1-4; the D gene is possibly TRBD1 (6 bases). This CDR3 is built from 18 residues. Trimming pared 2 bases from V and 0 bases from J, leaving 16 bases between. Germline CDR1 MNHNS, CDR2 SASEGT. The CDR3: CASSEHPTGYATNEKLFF. Written as DNA, the CDR3 is TGTGCCAGCAGTGAACACCCGACAGGTTATGCAACTAATGAAAAACTGTTTTTT.

This chain links TRBV5-6 with TRBJ2-7; D is perhaps TRBD2 (6 bases). The J call may be faulty, since TRBJ2-1 better matches the DNA end. The CDR3 spans 16 residues. Looked up from germline, CDR1 is SGHDT and CDR2 is YYEEEE. The CDR3 nucleotides read TGTGCCAGCAGCTTGAATTCGATCGGGAGCTACAATGAGCAGTTCTTC. This translates into CASSLNSIGSYNEQFF.

The table lists this clone with a count of one. The chain has TRBV7-2 and TRBJ2-7; 8 bases align to TRBD1. Germline CDR1 and CDR2: SGHTA and FQGNSA. The junction had 13 bases not matched to a gene; V was cut back by 5 bases and J by 7 bases. This CDR3 has 15 residues. The CDR3 DNA follows: TGTGCCAGCAGCAAAGCCAGGGACAGGACGGGGGAGCAGTACTTC. This encodes CASSKARDRTGEQYF.

CDR3 bases: TGTGCCAGCAGGGGGACAGGGAACACCGGGGAGCTGTTTTTT. Translation gives CASRGTGNTGELFF. The chain combines TRBV2 with TRBJ2-2; 8 nucleotides line up with TRBD1. Germline V CDR1 and CDR2: SNHLY, FYNNEI. CDR3 length: 14 amino acids. Unmatched junction bases numbered 1, after V lost 6 bases and J lost 1 base. Filled out from reference TRBV2 and TRBJ2-2, the complete variable domain reads EPEVTQTPSHQVTQMGQEVILRCVPISNHLYFYWYRQILGQKVEFLVSFYNNEISEKSEIFDDQFSVERPDGSNFTLKIRSTKLEDSAMYFCASRGTGNTGELFFGEGSRLTVL.

This clone has only one observation. V usage is TRBV7-4 and J usage is TRBJ2-3; 8 nucleotides agree with TRBD2. V lost 4 bases, J lost 0 bases, and 3 bases stayed unmatched. Germline CDR1 reads SGHVT; CDR2 reads SQSDAQ. The CDR3 extends over 15 amino acids. The CDR3 nucleotides are TGTGCCAGCAGCTCGGGGGGGACTAGCACAGATACGCAGTATTTT. Amino acids: CASSSGGTSTDTQYF.

This chain uses TRBV13 with TRBJ1-2; D uncertain. Trimming took 0 bases from V and 1 from J, leaving 6 bases between them. The CDR3 runs 14 residues. The V gene's germline CDR1 is PRHDT and CDR2 FYEKMQ (reference sequence). CDR3 DNA sequence: TGTGCCAGCAGCTTAGGCCGGGGTAACTATGGCTACACCTTC. Protein sequence: CASSLGRGNYGYTF.

This CDR3 reads CASSPRPGTKFNYGYTF. CDR3 in DNA: TGCGCCAGCAGCCCGCGGCCAGGGACAAAATTTAACTATGGCTACACCTTC. The chain uses TRBV4-1 and TRBJ1-2, with D possibly TRBD1 on 6 matching bases. Trimming pared 4 bases from V and 1 base from J, leaving 19 bases between. This CDR3 has 17 residues. The germline gives CDR1 MGHRA, CDR2 YSYEKL.

This chain links TRBV28 with TRBJ2-2; the D gene is possibly TRBD2 (5 bases). The CDR3 length is 14 residues. V was shortened by 5 bases and J by 11 bases, with 18 bases between the two germline ends. Germline V CDR1 and CDR2: MDHEN, SYDVKM. CDR3 nucleotides: TGTGCCAGCAGTCCATACAGAGGGTCCCTTGAGCTGTTTTTT. Protein sequence: CASSPYRGSLELFF.

The CDR3 region has the DNA TGCGCCAGCAGCTTGGAGGCGGCACCACCCGCCTACGAGCAGTACTTC. This sequence encodes CASSLEAAPPAYEQYF. The chain links TRBV5-1 to TRBJ2-7; no firm D call. Trimming took off 0 bases at V and 2 bases at J, with 15 bases between the two ends. The CDR3 runs to 16 residues. Per the germline V gene, CDR1 is SGHRS and CDR2 is YFSETQ.

The rearrangement links TRBV28 to TRBJ2-1, with 10 bases lining up with TRBD2. From germline, CDR1 is MDHEN and CDR2 SYDVKM. The CDR3 is made up of 20 amino acids. V lost 5 bases, J lost 0 bases, and 16 bases stayed unmatched. The CDR3: CASSLSSGLAPTSSYNEQFF. In DNA, the CDR3 is TGTGCCAGCAGTCTCAGTTCGGGACTAGCGCCTACTAGCTCCTACAATGAGCAGTTCTTC.

The CDR3 nucleotides are TGTGCCAGCAGTACAGGGGCCGCTTACAATCAGCCCCAGCATTTT. Protein sequence: CASSTGAAYNQPQHF. The chain joins TRBV2 to TRBJ1-5; 7 bases are shared with TRBD1. Germline V lookup: CDR1 SNHLY, CDR2 FYNNEI. This CDR3 comprises 15 residues. V lost 5 bases and J lost 3; bases outside the gene matches: 7.

In the case of this clone: The sample carries other DNA sequences with the same CDR3. CDR3 sequence (DNA): TGTGCCAGCAGCGGCACGGGCAATGAGCAGTTCTTC. Amino acid sequence: CASSGTGNEQFF. This sequence joins TRBV9 and TRBJ2-1; no clear D gene. Between the trimmed V and J ends, which lost 3 bases and 6 bases, there was a span of 7 bases. This CDR3 spans 12 amino acids. Germline CDR1 SGDLS, CDR2 YYNGEE.

The rearrangement joins TRBV9 to TRBJ2-5; D is uncertain. This CDR3 region has 16 residues. The V gene's germline CDR1 is SGDLS and CDR2 YYNGEE. V shed 3 bases and J shed 1 base, with 16 bases lying between them. The CDR3 region is CASSALGGTIQETQYF. The CDR3 region has the DNA TGTGCCAGCAGCGCCCTCGGCGGCACCATCCAAGAGACCCAGTACTTC.

The chain combines TRBV7-3 with TRBJ2-3; 14 nucleotides align to TRBD2. The CDR3 runs 21 residues. Trimming cost V 0 bases and J 1 base; bases outside gene matches: 12. Germline assignment: CDR1 SGHTA and CDR2 FQGTGA. CDR3 nucleotides: TGTGCCAGCAGCTTAACGCCCCCGATGGGACTAGCGGGAGTTGGCACAGATACGCAGTATTTT. Translation: CASSLTPPMGLAGVGTDTQYF.

The J gene is TRBJ2-3, the V gene TRBV27, with 8 nucleotides matching TRBD2. V was pared by 3 bases and J by 3 bases, with 11 bases of the junction left unmatched. The germline V gene encodes CDR1 MNHEY and CDR2 SMNVEV (reference sequence). There are 17 residues in the CDR3. CDR3 loop: CASSFLGGAGGTDTQYF. The CDR3 DNA reads TGTGCCAGCAGTTTCCTCGGGGGGGCGGGGGGTACAGATACGCAGTATTTT.

Here the CDR3 reads CASSSGQGNSPLHF. The CDR3 DNA follows: TGCGCCAGCAGCTCGGGACAGGGGAATTCACCCCTCCACTTT. The J gene is TRBJ1-6, the V gene TRBV5-1, with 10 bases identical to TRBD1. This CDR3 has 14 amino acids. Germline V gene sequence: CDR1 SGHRS, CDR2 YFSETQ. With 3 bases clipped from V and 7 bases from J, the junction kept 1 base outside the gene matches.

The V call is TRBV6-9, the J call TRBJ2-7; TRBD2 might be the D (5 bases). The CDR3 runs 14 residues. CDR1 is MNHGY and CDR2 is SVAAGI in the germline V gene. The ends were cut back, 1 base at V and 2 bases at J, with 9 bases in the middle. Here the CDR3 reads CASSYFPGTYEQYF. CDR3 bases: TGTGCCAGCAGTTATTTTCCCGGGACCTACGAGCAGTACTTC.

The gene calls are TRBV5-4 and TRBJ2-7, with TRBD1 matching over 11 bases. The V and J ends lost 6 bases and 3 bases, in that order; junction bases with no gene match: 2. Germline CDR1 reads SGHNT; CDR2 reads YYREEE (reference sequence). CDR3 length equals 13 residues. CDR3 DNA sequence: TGTGCCAGCATGGACAGGGGGCACTACGAGCAGTACTTC. It specifies CASMDRGHYEQYF.

This chain links TRBV4-1 with TRBJ2-3, with D tentatively TRBD2 (6 bases). V was pared by 0 bases and J by 0 bases, with 10 bases between. The CDR3 covers 16 residues. In germline, CDR1 is MGHRA, CDR2 YSYEKL. The CDR3 bases are TGCGCCAGCAGCCAAGAGGAGGGTGTAAGCACAGATACGCAGTATTTT. Translated: CASSQEEGVSTDTQYF.

The gene calls are TRBV19 and TRBJ2-3; 8 positions match TRBD1. V was pared by 6 bases and J by 10 bases, with 6 bases of the junction left unmatched. The V gene's germline CDR1 is LNHDA and CDR2 SQIVND (reference sequence). There are 12 residues in the CDR3. The DNA for the CDR3 is TGTGCCAGTAGGGAGGTGGGACAGGCGCAGTATTTT. Protein product: CASREVGQAQYF.

This chain uses TRBV13 with TRBJ2-7, with 9 bases that match TRBD1. Per the germline V gene, CDR1 is PRHDT and CDR2 is FYEKMQ (reference sequence). The V segment lost 4 bases and the J segment 7 bases; nucleotides outside the gene matches: 11. This CDR3 is 15 amino acids long. The CDR3 DNA is TGTGCCAGCAGCTCGCCTCCACAGGGGGCGGGAGAGCAGTACTTC. This encodes CASSSPPQGAGEQYF.

This chain joins TRBV19 and TRBJ2-1; D may be TRBD1 (6 bases). This CDR3 has 15 residues. Germline lookup yields CDR1 LNHDA and CDR2 SQIVND (reference sequence). Deletions cut 4 bases from V and 5 bases from J, with 15 bases between. The CDR3 is CASSTGVTWDNEQFF. DNA of the CDR3: TGTGCCAGTAGTACAGGGGTTACTTGGGACAATGAGCAGTTCTTC.

This clone was counted between two and nine times. CDR3 sequence (DNA): TGTGCCAGCAGCCTTAGCGGGAGGGCCGGAAATGAGCAGTTCTTC. This sequence encodes CASSLSGRAGNEQFF. The chain carries TRBV13 and TRBJ2-1, with TRBD2 matching over 11 bases. V dropped 5 bases and J dropped 7; count of bases not matched to a gene: 7. Germline CDR1 reads PRHDT; CDR2 reads FYEKMQ (reference sequence). This CDR3 is 15 amino acids long.

The chain combines TRBV18 with TRBJ2-2; 13 bases are shared with TRBD2. CDR1 and CDR2 (germline): KGHSH, LQKENI. Trimming at V came to 6 bases and at J to 1 base, leaving 2 bases not matched to a gene. The CDR3 has 16 amino acids. The CDR3 here is CASSRLAGGNTGELFF. The CDR3 coding sequence is TGTGCCAGCTCGAGACTAGCGGGAGGGAACACCGGGGAGCTGTTTTTT.